This section outlines one T cell receptor beta chain sequence together with its context. Method: immunoSEQ multiplex PCR; TCRdb's copy keeps in-frame clones and lacks some. This table has a few hundred thousand clones, 90% appearing once. The entry originates in a study of blood T cell repertoires in COVID-19. At the level of the study: Spain, Italy and the United States supplied samples that represented acute and convalescent COVID-19.

V shed 0 bases, J shed 5 bases, and the junction held 7 bases outside the gene matches. The CDR3 totals 16 residues. Germline V CDR1 and CDR2: MRHNA, SNTAGT. The sequence came from a woman aged 25 to 45 with COVID-19, enrolled during active disease. Sequenced: peripheral blood. The chain recombines TRBV6-4 with TRBJ2-7; 10 nucleotides line up with TRBD1. The CDR3 sequence is CASSDSSGTGVDEQYF. The CDR3 DNA reads as TGTGCCAGCAGTGACTCGTCCGGGACAGGGGTGGACGAGCAGTACTTC.